This T cell receptor (beta chain) was sequenced during a study of cytomegalovirus exposure and HLA in healthy donors. Germline lookup yields CDR1 SGHDT and CDR2 YYEEEE. J was trimmed by 3 bases and V by 2 bases; bases with no gene match: 8. The CDR3 spans 16 residues. Amplification used 60 Vbeta primers and 13 Jbeta primers. Some clones are missing from TCRdb's copy, which holds only in-frame ones; the method was immunoSEQ multiplex PCR. The table records about 190,000 clones, 80% to 90% of them present only once. Material for sequencing was PBMCs. The rearrangement uses TRBV5-6 and TRBJ1-2; TRBD1 agrees at 9 bases. The sequence was obtained from a young man in good health and CMV-seronegative. CDR3 in DNA: TGTGCCAGCAGCTTTATTGGACAGGGGTACGACTATGGCTACACCTTC. Amino acid sequence: CASSFIGQGYDYGYTF.